The T cell receptor (beta chain) described here comes from a study of CD8 T cells in ankylosing spondylitis. V lost 3 bases, J lost 4 bases, and 12 bases stayed unmatched. The CDR3 runs to 16 residues. In making TCR beta libraries, quantitative 5'-RACE with molecular barcodes was used. A single record per CDR3 protein comes from TCRdb applying MiXCR to the 5' RACE reads. The table has more than 500,000 distinct CDR3 sequences, about 5% seen once. Ten or more counts support this clonotype. Its target is unknown. Findings of the study overall: The study looked at matched synovial fluid samples from ankylosing spondylitis patients. Disease-linked clones were reported to be significantly enriched there. Characteristic, it appeared, of ankylosing spondylitis blood was a TCR beta motif of roughly eight highly homologous variants. Prior work had noted some motif variants in reactive arthritis blood and synovial fluid.

The chain joins TRBV12-3 or TRBV12-4 to TRBJ2-7, with TRBD1 matching over 7 bases. Sequenced sample: blood, either unsorted or a sorted T cell fraction (not recorded which). The clonotype comes from a male donor with ankylosing spondylitis. In nucleotides, the CDR3 is TGTGCCAGCAGTTTCGACAGGGTCTCCGTTAGTTACGAGCAGTACTTC. Amino acid sequence: CASSFDRVSVSYEQYF.